A selection of T cell receptor beta chains follows, all from one sample in a study of T cells in tumors after PD-1 blockade. The method was immunoSEQ multiplex PCR; TCRdb's version includes in-frame clones alone and lacks a portion of them. Among 45,000 to 60,000 clones listed, more than 65% were seen once. The specimen was PBMCs, collected before anti-PD-1 therapy. These TCRs come from a human donor with advanced basal cell or squamous cell carcinoma (not recorded which). CDR3s leave out the opening cysteine and the closing phenylalanine or tryptophan. Some rows mark clone size as missing; the rest say once, few, many or name a class of expanded clone.

TRBV29-1 11 . SALLGSADTQY
TRBV5-8 12 . ASSLRQIMGEAF
TRBV2 12 few ASSPTGAYSPLH
TRBV5-1 12 . ASSTGTGEGEQY
TRBV19 13 . ASSIDPGNYREQY
TRBV10-3 11 . AISTGENTEAF
TRBV28 13 . ASTLSGSSPHEQY
TRBV7-2 12 . ASSWTGGGEKLF
TRBV7-9 10 many ASSLDVQGYT
TRBV9 12 . ASSGRGLGETQY